Described below is a single T cell receptor beta chain sequence and its context. This entry is derived from a study of blood T cell repertoires in COVID-19. The CDR3 extends over 12 amino acids. Trimming took 5 bases from V and 8 from J, leaving 10 bases between them. Germline loops: CDR1 MNHNY, CDR2 SVGAGI (reference sequence). The table came from immunoSEQ multiplex PCR; TCRdb's copy has only in-frame clones and leaves some out. The sample holds tens of thousands of clones, approximately 86% seen once. The V and J genes are TRBV6-6 and TRBJ2-4; possibly TRBD1 for D (5 bases). The source material was peripheral blood. The receptor comes from a man aged 35 to 55 with COVID-19, enrolled during active disease. The CDR3 here is CASSNKGDIQYF. The CDR3 bases are TGTGCCAGCAGTAACAAAGGGGACATTCAGTACTTC.